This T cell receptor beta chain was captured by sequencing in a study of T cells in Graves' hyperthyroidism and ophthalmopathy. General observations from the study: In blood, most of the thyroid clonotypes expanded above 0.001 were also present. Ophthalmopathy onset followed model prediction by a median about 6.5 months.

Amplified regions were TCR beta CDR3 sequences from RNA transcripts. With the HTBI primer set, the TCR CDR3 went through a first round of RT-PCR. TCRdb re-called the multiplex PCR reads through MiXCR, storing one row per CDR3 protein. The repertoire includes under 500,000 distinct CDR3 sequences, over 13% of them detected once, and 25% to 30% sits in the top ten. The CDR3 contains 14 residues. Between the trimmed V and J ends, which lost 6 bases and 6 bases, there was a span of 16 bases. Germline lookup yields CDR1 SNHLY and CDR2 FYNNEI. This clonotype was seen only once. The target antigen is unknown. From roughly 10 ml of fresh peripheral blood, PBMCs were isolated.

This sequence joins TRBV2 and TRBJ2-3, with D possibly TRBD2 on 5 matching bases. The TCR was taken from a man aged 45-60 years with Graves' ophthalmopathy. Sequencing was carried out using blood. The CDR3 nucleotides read TGTGCCAGCAGCTACGACAAACGAGGGGATACGCAGTATTTT. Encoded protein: CASSYDKRGDTQYF.